This T cell receptor beta chain is drawn from a study of blood T cells in healthy people across ages. Study-wide findings and caveats: Whereas aged donors had fewer naive CD4+ cells, long-lived donors had more of them and higher diversity.

In regard to this clonotype: Its cognate antigen is unknown.

Per sample, at least 5.5 micrograms of total RNA were extracted. For the second PCR, which ran for about 6 to 11 cycles, a sample-barcoded 5' primer and a J-beta primer mix were used. Researchers report that each sample yielded at least 2.5 million CDR3-containing paired-end reads. From the 5' RACE reads, TCRdb called clonotypes with MiXCR, one entry per CDR3 protein. Among under 850,000 distinct CDR3 sequences listed, 36% were seen once. Material for sequencing was blood. This sequence originates from a young man in good health.

Written as DNA, the CDR3 is TGTGCCAGCAACCGGGAAAAGCGGGGGGCCTACAATGAGCAGTTCTTC. The encoded protein is CASNREKRGAYNEQFF. This chain joins TRBV7-3 and TRBJ2-1; 9 bases fit TRBD2. V lost 7 bases and J lost 2; bases outside the gene matches: 9. Germline CDR1 reads SGHTA; CDR2 reads FQGTGA. This CDR3 is 16 amino acids long.